This T cell receptor beta chain was identified during a study of regulatory T cells in long-lasting Graves disease. Arm-PCR of CDR3 regions and iRepertoire HTBI primers were the basis on which TCR beta libraries were built. MiXCR was run by TCRdb on the multiplex PCR reads, yielding one entry per CDR3 protein. The data contain 400,000 to 550,000 distinct CDR3 sequences, roughly 15% of them singletons. Time point described: newly diagnosed GD, antithyroid drugs for less than 3 months. Isolated PBMC RNA provided the starting material for the TCR library. A blood draw put about 9 milliliters of peripheral blood into EDTA tubes. Study-wide results and limits: Persistent patients shared more public clonotypes (2,741) than newly diagnosed patients (approximately 1,000). Segments TRBV28, TRBJ1-2 and TRBJ2-5 showed preferential usage in persistent disease.

In this sample, this clonotype turned up many times. Its antigen is not known. This CDR3 is built from 15 residues. V lost 4 bases, J lost 7 bases, and 11 bases stayed unmatched. Germline V gene data show CDR1 as LGHNA and CDR2 as YSLEER. This same sample was also part of a study on T cells in Graves' hyperthyroidism and ophthalmopathy. This second study says: Patients aged 18 to 65 had newly diagnosed hyperthyroidism of under 2 months' duration.

The V and J genes are TRBV4-3 and TRBJ1-2, with 8 bases aligning to TRBD1. The sequence was collected from a young woman with Graves disease. Sequencing was performed on peripheral blood mononuclear cells (PBMCs), taken at new diagnosis, from a patient treated with antithyroid drugs. DNA for the CDR3: TGCGCCAGCAGCCCGACAGGGGTTAGTTTCGGTGGCTACACCTTC. It encodes CASSPTGVSFGGYTF.